This T cell receptor beta chain was found in a study of blood T cell repertoires in COVID-19. The V and J ends lost 5 bases and 5 bases, in that order; junction bases with no gene match: 4. CDR1 is SGHRS and CDR2 is YFSETQ in the germline V gene. The CDR3 has 13 residues. Sequenced by immunoSEQ multiplex PCR; TCRdb stores in-frame clones only, minus some. The repertoire holds over 130,000 clones, with over 75% as singletons. The chain carries TRBV5-1 and TRBJ1-5, with TRBD1 matching 7 bases. The sample taken for sequencing was PBMCs or T cells enriched from blood (not recorded which). The source of this sequence is a man aged 50-60 years in a cohort exposed to, infected with or recovered from COVID-19 (not recorded which). CDR3 DNA: TGCGCCAGCAGAGAGGGACAGCATCAGCCCCAGCATTTT. It encodes CASREGQHQPQHF.